Reported below is one T cell receptor (beta chain). Here immunoSEQ multiplex PCR was the method, and the copy in TCRdb shows in-frame clones only, minus some. The sample holds some 73,000 clones; about 88% are singletons and the top ten take nearly 8%. The record originates from a study of OX40 agonist ivuxolimab in advanced cancers. This TCR came from an adult with an advanced solid tumor such as melanoma, head and neck, liver or kidney cancer. The sequencing used CD4+ or CD8+ T cells sorted from blood, collected in a trial of the OX40 agonist ivuxolimab.

The CDR3: CASSLGAGGYEQYF. CDR3 sequence (DNA): TGTGCCAGCAGCTTAGGGGCGGGGGGTTACGAGCAGTACTTC. The J gene is TRBJ2-7, the V gene TRBV7-2; 8 nucleotides align to TRBD2. In germline, CDR1 is SGHTA, CDR2 FQGNSA. The CDR3 covers 14 residues. The trim removed 1 base at V and 4 bases at J, leaving 3 bases unmatched.